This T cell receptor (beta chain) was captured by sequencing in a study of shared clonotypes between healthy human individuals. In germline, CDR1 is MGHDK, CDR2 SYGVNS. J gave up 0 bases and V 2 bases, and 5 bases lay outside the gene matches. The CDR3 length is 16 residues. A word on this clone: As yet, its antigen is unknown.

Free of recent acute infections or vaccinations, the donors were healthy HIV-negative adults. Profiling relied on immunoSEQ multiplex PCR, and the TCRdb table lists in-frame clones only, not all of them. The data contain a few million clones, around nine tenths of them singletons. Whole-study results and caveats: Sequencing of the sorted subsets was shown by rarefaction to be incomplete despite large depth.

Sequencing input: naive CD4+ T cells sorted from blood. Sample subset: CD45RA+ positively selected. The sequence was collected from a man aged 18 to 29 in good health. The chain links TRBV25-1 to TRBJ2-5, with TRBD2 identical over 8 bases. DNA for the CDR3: TGTGCCAGCAGTGAAGGTGCTAGCGGGTACCAAGAGACCCAGTACTTC. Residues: CASSEGASGYQETQYF.